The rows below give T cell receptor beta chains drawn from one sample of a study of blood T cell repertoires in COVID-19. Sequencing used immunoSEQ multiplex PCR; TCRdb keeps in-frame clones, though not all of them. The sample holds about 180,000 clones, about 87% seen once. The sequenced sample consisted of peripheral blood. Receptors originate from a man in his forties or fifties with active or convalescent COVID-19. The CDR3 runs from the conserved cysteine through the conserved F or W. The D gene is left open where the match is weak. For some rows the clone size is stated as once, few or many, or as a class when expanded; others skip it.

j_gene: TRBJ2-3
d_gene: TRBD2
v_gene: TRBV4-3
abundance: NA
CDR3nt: TGCGCCAGCGCGAGGGTTACGGGAGGCTCAGATACGCAGTATTTT
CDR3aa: CASARVTGGSDTQYF

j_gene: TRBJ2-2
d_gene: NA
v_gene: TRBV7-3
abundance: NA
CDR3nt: TGTGCCAGCAGCCAAACTACTAGCACCGGGGAGCTGTTTTTT
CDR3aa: CASSQTTSTGELFF

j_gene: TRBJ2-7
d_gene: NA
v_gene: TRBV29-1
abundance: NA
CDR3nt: TGCAGCGTTGAAGCGGGGGTCTACGAGCAGTACTTC
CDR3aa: CSVEAGVYEQYF

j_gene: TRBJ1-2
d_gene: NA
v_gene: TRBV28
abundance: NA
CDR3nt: TGTGCCAGCAGGGGAGGGGGACATTCGTATTATGGCTACACCTTC
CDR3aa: CASRGGGHSYYGYTF

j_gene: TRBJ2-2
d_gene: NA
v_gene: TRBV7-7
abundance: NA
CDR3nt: TGTGCTAGCGGCAGGGCGAACACCGGGGAGCTGTTTTTT
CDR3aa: CASGRANTGELFF

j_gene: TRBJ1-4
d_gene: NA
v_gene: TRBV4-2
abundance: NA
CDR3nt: TGTGCCAGCAGCCAAGACGAGCCCCCTATCACAACTAATGAAAAACTGTTTTTT
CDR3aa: CASSQDEPPITTNEKLFF

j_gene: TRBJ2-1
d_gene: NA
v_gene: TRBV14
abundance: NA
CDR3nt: TGTGCCAGCAGCCAAGTTTTTAGGACTTCGAATGAGCAGTTCTTC
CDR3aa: CASSQVFRTSNEQFF

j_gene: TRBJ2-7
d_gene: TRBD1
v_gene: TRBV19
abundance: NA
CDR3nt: TGTGCCAGTAGTGGGACCACCGGGACAGGGAACTACGAGCAGTACTTC
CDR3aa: CASSGTTGTGNYEQYF

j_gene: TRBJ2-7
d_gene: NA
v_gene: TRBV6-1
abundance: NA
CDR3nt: TGTGCCAGCAGTGAAACAACCTACGAGCAGTACTTC
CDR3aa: CASSETTYEQYF

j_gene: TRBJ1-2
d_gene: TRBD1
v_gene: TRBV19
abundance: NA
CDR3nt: TGTGCCAGTAGTCTAAGGGGGCGCGACTATGGCTACACCTTC
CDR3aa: CASSLRGRDYGYTF

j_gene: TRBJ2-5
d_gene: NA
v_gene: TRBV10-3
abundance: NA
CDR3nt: TGTGCCATCAGTATTACACAAGAGACCCAGTACTTC
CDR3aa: CAISITQETQYF

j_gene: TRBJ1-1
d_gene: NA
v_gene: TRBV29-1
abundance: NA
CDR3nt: TGCAGCGTTGAAAGGCGCTTGTCGGGGGTTGGAGCTTTCTTT
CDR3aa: CSVERRLSGVGAFF

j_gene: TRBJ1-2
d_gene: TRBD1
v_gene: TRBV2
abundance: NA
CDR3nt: TGTGCCAGCAGCCTACGACAGGGAGCACACTATGGCTACACCTTC
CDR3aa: CASSLRQGAHYGYTF

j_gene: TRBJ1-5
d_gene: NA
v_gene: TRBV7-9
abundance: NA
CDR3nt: TGTGCCAGCAGCCCCGCAGCAGGGGCCAATCAGCCCCAGCATTTT
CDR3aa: CASSPAAGANQPQHF

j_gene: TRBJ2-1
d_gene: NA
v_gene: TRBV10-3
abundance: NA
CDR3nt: TGTGCCATCAGTGAGAGGGGACACTCCTACAATGAGCAGTTCTTC
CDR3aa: CAISERGHSYNEQFF

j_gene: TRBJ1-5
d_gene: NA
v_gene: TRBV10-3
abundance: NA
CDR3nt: TGTGCCATCAGTGAAGGGGTCCGCAATCAGCCCCAGCATTTT
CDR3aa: CAISEGVRNQPQHF

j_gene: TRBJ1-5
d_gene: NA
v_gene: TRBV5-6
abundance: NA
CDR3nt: TGTGCCAGCAGCTCCACAGGGATATATAGCAATCAGCCCCAGCATTTT
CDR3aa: CASSSTGIYSNQPQHF

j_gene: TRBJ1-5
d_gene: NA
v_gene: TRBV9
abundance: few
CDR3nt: TGTGCCAGCAGCTCCAGCTCAGGGAATCAGCCCCAGCATTTT
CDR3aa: CASSSSSGNQPQHF

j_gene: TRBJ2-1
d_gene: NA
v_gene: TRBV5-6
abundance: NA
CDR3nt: TGTGCCAGCAGCTTGGTGAGGGCGGAGAATGAGCAGTTCTTC
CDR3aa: CASSLVRAENEQFF

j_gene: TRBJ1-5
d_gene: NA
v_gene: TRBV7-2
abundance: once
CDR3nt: TGTGCCAGCAGCTTCGATCGCCCCGGAGTCGGTCAGCCCCAGCATTTT
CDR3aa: CASSFDRPGVGQPQHF

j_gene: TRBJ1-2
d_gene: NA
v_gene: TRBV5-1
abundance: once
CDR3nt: TGCGCCAGCAGCTGGAAGACAGGCGAAACTGGGGGCTACACCTTC
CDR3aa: CASSWKTGETGGYTF

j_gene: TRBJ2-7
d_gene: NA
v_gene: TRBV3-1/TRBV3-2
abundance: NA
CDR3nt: TGTGCCAGCAGCCAAGAAGGGCAGGGCTTCTCCTACGAGCAGTACTTC
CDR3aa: CASSQEGQGFSYEQYF

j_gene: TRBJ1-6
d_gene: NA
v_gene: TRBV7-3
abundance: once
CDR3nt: TGTGCCAGCAGCTTAGACGGGATGGATTCACCCCTCCACTTT
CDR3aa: CASSLDGMDSPLHF

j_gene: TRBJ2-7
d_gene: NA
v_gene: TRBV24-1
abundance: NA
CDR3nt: TGTGCCACCAGTGGAGGGCACGAGCAGTACTTC
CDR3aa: CATSGGHEQYF

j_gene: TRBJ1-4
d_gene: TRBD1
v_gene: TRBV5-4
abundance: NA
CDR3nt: TGTGCCAGCAGGCCGGACAGGGGAAATGAAAAACTGTTTTTT
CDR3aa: CASRPDRGNEKLFF

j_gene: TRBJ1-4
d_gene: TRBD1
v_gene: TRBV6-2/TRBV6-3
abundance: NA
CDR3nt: TGTGCCAGCAGTTACCGGCGGACAGGCGGGGATGAAAAACTGTTTTTT
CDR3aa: CASSYRRTGGDEKLFF

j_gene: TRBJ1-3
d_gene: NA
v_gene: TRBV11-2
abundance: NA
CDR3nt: TGTGCCAGCAGCGCTCGACGGAGCTCTGGAAACACCATATATTTT
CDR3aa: CASSARRSSGNTIYF

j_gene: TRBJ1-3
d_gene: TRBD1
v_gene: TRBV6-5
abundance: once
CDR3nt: TGTGCCAGCAGCCTGACAGGGGTCGGAAACACCATATATTTT
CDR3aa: CASSLTGVGNTIYF

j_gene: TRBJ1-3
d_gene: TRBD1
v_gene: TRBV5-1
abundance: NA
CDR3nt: TGCGCCAGCAGCTGGGGACAGGCCTTCTCTGGAAACACCATATATTTT
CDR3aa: CASSWGQAFSGNTIYF

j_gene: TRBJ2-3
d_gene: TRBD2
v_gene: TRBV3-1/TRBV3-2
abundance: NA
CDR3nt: TGTGCCAGGACTAGCGGGAGCACAGATACGCAGTATTTT
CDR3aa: CARTSGSTDTQYF

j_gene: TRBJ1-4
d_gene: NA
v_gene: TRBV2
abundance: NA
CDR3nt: TGTGCCAGCAGGGAGAGTGCAACTAATGAAAAACTGTTTTTT
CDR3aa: CASRESATNEKLFF

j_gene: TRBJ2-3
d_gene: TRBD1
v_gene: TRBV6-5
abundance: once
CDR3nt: TGTGCCAGCAGCCGCGACAGGGAAGAGGGACAGTATTTT
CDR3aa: CASSRDREEGQYF

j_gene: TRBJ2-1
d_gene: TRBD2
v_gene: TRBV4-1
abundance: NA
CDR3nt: TGCGCCAGCAGCCACGAGGGGACTAGCGAAACGAATGAGCAGTTCTTC
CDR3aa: CASSHEGTSETNEQFF

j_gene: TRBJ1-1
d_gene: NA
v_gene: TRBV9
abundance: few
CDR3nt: TGTGCCAGCAACCGAGGAGGGGTCCTGGAGGGTAACACTGAAGCTTTCTTT
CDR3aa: CASNRGGVLEGNTEAFF

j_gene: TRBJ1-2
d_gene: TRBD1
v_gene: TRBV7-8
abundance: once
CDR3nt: TGTGCCAGCAGCTTTCGGGACAGCAGGGGCTACACCTTC
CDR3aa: CASSFRDSRGYTF

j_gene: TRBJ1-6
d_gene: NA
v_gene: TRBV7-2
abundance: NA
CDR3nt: TGTGCCAGCAGCGTTCGTCCCCAGGGAGGGGGTTCACCCCTCCACTTT
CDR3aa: CASSVRPQGGGSPLHF

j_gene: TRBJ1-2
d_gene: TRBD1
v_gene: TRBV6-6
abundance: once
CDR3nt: TGTGCCAGCAGGCCGGGACAGGGGGCGTGGGGCTACACCTTC
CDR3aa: CASRPGQGAWGYTF

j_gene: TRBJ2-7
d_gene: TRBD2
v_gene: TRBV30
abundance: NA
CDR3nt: TGTGCCTGGAGTACGCGGGGGGCTGTCTACGAGCAGTACTTC
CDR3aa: CAWSTRGAVYEQYF

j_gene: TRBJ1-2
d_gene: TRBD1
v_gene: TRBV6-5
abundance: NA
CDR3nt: TGTGCCAGTCACGGACAGGGCGGCTATGGCTACACCTTC
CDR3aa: CASHGQGGYGYTF

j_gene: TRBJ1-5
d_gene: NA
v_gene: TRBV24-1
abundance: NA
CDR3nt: TGTGCCACCAGCAGGGATGGCAATCAGCCCCAGCATTTT
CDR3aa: CATSRDGNQPQHF

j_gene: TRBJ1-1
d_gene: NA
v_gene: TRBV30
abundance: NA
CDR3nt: TGTGCCTGGAGTGATCGGAGGGAGACCCCTGAAGCTTTCTTT
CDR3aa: CAWSDRRETPEAFF

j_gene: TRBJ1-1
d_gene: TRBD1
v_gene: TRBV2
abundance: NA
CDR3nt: TGTGCCAGACAGGGGGGTTCTGAAGCTTTCTTT
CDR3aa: CARQGGSEAFF

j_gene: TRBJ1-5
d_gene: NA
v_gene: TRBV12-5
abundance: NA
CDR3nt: TGTGCTAGTGGAGCGGGAGGTGTTCAGCCCCAGCATTTT
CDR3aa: CASGAGGVQPQHF

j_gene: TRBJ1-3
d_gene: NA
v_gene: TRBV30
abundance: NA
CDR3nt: TGTGCCTGGAGCCTCTCTCTGGGGCCCGGAAACACCATATATTTT
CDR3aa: CAWSLSLGPGNTIYF

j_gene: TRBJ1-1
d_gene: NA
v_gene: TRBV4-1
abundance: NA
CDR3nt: TGCGCCAGCAGCCAAGTAGGGGCAGCTGAAGCTTTCTTT
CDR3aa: CASSQVGAAEAFF

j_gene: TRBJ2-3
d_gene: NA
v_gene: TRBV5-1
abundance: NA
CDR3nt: TGCGCCAGCAGCTTGGTAGGGGCGCAAGATACGCAGTATTTT
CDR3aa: CASSLVGAQDTQYF

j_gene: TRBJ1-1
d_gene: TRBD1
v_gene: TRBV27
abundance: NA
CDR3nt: TGTGCCAGCAGTCTTCGACAGGGGGTTGTTAAGAACACTGAAGCTTTCTTT
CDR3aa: CASSLRQGVVKNTEAFF

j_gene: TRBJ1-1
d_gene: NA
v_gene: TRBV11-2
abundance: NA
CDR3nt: TGTGCCAGCAGCTTAGCTGGGAGTAACACTGAAGCTTTCTTT
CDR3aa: CASSLAGSNTEAFF

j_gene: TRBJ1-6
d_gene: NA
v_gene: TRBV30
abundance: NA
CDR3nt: TGTGCCTGGAGCCTGACTCAGTATTCACCCCTCCACTTT
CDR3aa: CAWSLTQYSPLHF

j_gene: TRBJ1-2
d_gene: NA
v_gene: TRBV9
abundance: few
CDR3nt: TGTGCCAGCAGCTTACCGACAGTGGGTAATCCTGGCTACACCTTC
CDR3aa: CASSLPTVGNPGYTF

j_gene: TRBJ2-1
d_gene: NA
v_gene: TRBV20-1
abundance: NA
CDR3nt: TGCAGTGCTGGACACTACAATGAGCAGTTCTTC
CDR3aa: CSAGHYNEQFF

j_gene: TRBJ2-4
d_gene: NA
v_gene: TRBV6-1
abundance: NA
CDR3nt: TGTGCCAGCAGTGACCCCGCGGCAGGGGAGCTAAGACTAGCCAAAAACATTCAGTACTTC
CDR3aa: CASSDPAAGELRLAKNIQYF

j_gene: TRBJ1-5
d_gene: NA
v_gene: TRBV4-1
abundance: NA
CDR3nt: TGCGCCAGCAGCCAGCAGGGAATTCAGCCCCAGCATTTT
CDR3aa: CASSQQGIQPQHF

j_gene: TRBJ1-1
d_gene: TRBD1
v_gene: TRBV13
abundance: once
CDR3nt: TGTGCCAGCAGCTTAGCGCCTCCGACAGGGTTGAACACTGAAGCTTTCTTT
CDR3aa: CASSLAPPTGLNTEAFF

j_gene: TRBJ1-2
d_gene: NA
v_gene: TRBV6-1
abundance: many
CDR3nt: TGTGCCAGCAGTGCCTTTAGCTGGGGAGATAGGTTCCAAATCCAGGCCTACACCTTC
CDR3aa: CASSAFSWGDRFQIQAYTF